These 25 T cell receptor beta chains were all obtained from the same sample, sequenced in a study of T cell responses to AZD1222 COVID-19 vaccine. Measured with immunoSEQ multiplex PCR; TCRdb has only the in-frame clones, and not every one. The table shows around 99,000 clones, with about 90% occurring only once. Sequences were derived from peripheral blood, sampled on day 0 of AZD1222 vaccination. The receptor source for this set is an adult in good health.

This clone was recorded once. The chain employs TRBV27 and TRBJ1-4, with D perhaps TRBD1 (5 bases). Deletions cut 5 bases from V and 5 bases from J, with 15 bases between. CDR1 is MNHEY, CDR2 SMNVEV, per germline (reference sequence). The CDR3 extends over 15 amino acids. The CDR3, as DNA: TGTGCCAGCAGTACCCCGGGACGGCTGAATGAAAAACTGTTTTTT. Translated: CASSTPGRLNEKLFF.

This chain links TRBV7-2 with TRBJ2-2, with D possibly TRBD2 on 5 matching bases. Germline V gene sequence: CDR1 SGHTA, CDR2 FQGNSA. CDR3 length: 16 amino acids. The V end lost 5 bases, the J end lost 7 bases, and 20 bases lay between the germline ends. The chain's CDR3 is CASSPTTGITGGELFF. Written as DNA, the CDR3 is TGTGCCAGCAGCCCCACCACCGGGATCACGGGCGGGGAGCTGTTTTTT.

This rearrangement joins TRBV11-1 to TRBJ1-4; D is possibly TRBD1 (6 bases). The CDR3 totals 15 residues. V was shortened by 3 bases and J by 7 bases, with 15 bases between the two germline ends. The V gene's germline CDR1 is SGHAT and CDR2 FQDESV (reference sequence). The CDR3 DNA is TGTGCCAGCAGCTTGACACCAGGGGAGAGTGAAAAACTGTTTTTT. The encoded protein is CASSLTPGESEKLFF.

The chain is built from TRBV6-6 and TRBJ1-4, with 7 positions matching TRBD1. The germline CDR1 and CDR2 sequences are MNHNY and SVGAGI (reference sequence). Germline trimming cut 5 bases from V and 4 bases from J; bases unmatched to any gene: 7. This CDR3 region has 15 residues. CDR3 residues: CASSNKQGSNEKLFF. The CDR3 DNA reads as TGTGCCAGCAGTAATAAACAGGGGAGTAATGAAAAACTGTTTTTT.

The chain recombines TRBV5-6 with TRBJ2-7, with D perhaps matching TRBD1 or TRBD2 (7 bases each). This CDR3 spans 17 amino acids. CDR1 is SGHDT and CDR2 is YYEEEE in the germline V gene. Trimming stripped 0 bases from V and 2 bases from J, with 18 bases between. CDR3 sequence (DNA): TGTGCCAGCAGCTTGGAGCGGAGCGGGACAGAGACCTACGAGCAGTACTTC. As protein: CASSLERSGTETYEQYF.

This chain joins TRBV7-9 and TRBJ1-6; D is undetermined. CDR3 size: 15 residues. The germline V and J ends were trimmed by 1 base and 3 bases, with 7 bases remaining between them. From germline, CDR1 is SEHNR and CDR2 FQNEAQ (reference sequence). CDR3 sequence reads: CASSLGAVYNSPLHF. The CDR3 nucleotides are TGTGCCAGCAGCTTAGGTGCAGTCTATAATTCACCCCTCCACTTT.

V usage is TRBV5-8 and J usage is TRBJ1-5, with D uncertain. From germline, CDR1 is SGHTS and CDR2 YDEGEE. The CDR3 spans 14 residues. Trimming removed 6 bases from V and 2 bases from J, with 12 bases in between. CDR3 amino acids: CASTPLWGNQPQHF. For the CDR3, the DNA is TGTGCCAGCACCCCCCTGTGGGGCAATCAGCCCCAGCATTTT.

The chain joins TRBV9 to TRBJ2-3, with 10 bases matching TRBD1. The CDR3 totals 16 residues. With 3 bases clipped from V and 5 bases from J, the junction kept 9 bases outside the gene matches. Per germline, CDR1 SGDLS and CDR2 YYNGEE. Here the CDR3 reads CASSARTGGIQDTQYF. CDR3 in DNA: TGTGCCAGCAGCGCGAGGACAGGGGGTATCCAAGATACGCAGTATTTT. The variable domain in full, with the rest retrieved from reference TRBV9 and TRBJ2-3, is DSGVTQTPKHLITATGQRVTLRCSPRSGDLSVYWYQQSLDQGLQFLIQYYNGEERAKGNILERFSAQQFPDLHSELNLSSLELGDSALYFCASSARTGGIQDTQYFGPGTRLTVL.

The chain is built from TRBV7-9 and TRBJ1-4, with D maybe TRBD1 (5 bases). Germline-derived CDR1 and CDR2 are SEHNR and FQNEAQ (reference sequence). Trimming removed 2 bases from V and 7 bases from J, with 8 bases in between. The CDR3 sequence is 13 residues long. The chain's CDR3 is CASSLSGFEKLFF. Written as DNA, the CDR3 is TGTGCCAGCAGCTTATCAGGGTTTGAAAAACTGTTTTTT.

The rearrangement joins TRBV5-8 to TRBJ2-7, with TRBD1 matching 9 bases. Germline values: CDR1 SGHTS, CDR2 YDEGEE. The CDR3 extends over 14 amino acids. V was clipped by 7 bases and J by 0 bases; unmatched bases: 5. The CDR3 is CASALGQGSYEQYF. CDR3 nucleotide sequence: TGTGCCAGCGCCTTGGGACAGGGCTCCTACGAGCAGTACTTC. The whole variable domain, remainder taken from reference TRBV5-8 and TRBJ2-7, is EAGVTQSPTHLIKTRGQQATLRCSPISGHTSVYWYQQALGLGLQFLLWYDEGEERNRGNFPPRFSGRQFPNYSSELNVNALELEDSALYLCASALGQGSYEQYFGPGTRLTVT.

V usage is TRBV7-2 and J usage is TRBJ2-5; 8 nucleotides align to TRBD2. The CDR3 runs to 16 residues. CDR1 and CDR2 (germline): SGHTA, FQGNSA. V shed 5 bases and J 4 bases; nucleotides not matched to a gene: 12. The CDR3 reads CASSLGGALVGETQYF. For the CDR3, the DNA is TGTGCCAGCAGCCTCGGGGGGGCCCTGGTCGGAGAGACCCAGTACTTC.

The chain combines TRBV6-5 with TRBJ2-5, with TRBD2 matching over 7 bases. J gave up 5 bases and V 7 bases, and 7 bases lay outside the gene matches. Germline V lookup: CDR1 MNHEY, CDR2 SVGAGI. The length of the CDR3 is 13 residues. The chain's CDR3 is CASIGGTKETQYF. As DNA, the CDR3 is TGTGCCAGCATCGGGGGGACCAAGGAGACCCAGTACTTC.

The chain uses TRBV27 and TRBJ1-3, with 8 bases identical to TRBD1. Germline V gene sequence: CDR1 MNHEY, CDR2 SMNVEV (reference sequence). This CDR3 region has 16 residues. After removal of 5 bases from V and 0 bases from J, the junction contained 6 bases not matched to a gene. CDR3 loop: CASSMTGANSGNTIYF. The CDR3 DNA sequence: TGTGCCAGCAGTATGACAGGGGCTAACTCTGGAAACACCATATATTTT.

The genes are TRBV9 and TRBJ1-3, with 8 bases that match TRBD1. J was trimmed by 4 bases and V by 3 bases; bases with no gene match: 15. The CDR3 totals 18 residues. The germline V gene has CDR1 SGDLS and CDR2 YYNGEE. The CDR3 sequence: CASSEEAGTGFWGNTIYF. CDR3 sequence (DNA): TGTGCCAGCAGCGAGGAGGCGGGGACAGGATTTTGGGGAAACACCATATATTTT.

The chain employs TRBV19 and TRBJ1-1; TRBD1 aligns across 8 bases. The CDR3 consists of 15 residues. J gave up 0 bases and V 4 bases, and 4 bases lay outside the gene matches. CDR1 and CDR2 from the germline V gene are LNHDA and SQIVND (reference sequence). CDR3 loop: CASSTGTGLNTEAFF. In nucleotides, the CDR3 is TGTGCCAGTAGTACCGGGACAGGACTGAACACTGAAGCTTTCTTT.

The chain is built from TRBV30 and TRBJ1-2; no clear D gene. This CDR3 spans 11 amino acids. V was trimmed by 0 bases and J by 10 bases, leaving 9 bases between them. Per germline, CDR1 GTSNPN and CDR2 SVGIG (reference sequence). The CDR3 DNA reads TGTGCCTGGAGTGTTATCGTGATCTACACCTTC. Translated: CAWSVIVIYTF.

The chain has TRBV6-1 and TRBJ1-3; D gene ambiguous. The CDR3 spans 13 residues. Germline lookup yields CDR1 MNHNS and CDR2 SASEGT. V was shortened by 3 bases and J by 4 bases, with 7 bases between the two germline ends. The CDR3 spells CASSDGSGNTIYF. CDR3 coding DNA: TGTGCCAGCAGTGACGGATCCGGAAACACCATATATTTT.

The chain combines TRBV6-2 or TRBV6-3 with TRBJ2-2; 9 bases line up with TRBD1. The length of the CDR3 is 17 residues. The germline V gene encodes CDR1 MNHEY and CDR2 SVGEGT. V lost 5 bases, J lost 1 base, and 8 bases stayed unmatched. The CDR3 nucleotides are TGTGCCAGCAGTCTAGGGACAGGGCGTGGGAACACCGGGGAGCTGTTTTTT. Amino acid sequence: CASSLGTGRGNTGELFF.

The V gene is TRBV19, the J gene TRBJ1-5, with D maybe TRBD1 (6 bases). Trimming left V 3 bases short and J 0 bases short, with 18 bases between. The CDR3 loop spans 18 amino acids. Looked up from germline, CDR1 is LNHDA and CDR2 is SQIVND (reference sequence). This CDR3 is CASSITGQLRNSNQPQHF. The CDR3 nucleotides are TGTGCCAGTAGTATCACCGGACAGTTACGAAATAGCAATCAGCCCCAGCATTTT.

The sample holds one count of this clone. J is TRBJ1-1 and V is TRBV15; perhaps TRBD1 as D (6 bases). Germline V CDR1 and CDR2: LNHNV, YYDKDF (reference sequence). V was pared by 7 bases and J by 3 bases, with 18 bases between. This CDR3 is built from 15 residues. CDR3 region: CATTSPGDRHTEAFF. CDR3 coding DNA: TGTGCCACCACATCCCCAGGGGACCGTCACACTGAAGCTTTCTTT.

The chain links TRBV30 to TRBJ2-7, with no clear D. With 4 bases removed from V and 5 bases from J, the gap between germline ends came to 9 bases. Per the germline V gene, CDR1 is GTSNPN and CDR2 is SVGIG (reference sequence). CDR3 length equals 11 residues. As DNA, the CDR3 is TGTGCCTGGAAGAGCTTGCACGAGCAGTACTTC. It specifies CAWKSLHEQYF.

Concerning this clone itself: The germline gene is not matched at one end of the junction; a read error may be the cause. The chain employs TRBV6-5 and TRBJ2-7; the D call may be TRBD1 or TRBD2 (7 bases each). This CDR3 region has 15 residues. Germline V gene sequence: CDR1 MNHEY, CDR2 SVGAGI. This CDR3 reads CASSYGGGGSSEQYF. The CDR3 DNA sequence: TGTGCCAGCAGTTACGGGGGAGGGGGCTCCTCCGAGCAGTACTTC.

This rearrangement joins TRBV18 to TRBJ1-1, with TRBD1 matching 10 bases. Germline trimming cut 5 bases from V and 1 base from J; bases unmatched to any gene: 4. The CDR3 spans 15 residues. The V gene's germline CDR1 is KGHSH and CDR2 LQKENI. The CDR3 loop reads CASSVGTGANTEAFF. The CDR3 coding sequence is TGTGCCAGCTCAGTGGGGACAGGGGCGAACACTGAAGCTTTCTTT.

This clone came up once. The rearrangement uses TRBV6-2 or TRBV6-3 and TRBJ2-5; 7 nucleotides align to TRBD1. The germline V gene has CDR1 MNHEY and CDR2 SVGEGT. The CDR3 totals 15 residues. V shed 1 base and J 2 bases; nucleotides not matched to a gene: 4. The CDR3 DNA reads TGTGCCAGCAGTTACTTCACAGGGGCGCAAGAGACCCAGTACTTC. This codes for CASSYFTGAQETQYF.

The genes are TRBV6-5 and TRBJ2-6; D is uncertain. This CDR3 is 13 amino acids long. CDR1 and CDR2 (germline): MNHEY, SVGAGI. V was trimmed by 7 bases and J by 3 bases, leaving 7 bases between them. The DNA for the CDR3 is TGTGCCAGCAAAGTTAATGGGGCCAACGTCCTGACTTTC. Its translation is CASKVNGANVLTF.